This TCR beta chain is from a study of blood T cell repertoires in COVID-19. Study details: Researchers got acute and convalescent COVID-19 samples from the United States, Italy and Spain.

Germline CDR1 is SGDLS and CDR2 is YYNGEE. Trimming shortened V by 0 bases and J by 8 bases, and 14 bases separated the two germline ends. CDR3 length: 14 residues. Authors' methods: Quantification of nucleated cells was approximated via reference gene primer amplification. Repertoires were generated with immunoSEQ multiplex PCR, while TCRdb's copy carries only in-frame clones and drops some. The V and J calls and clone size were taken over from that table, and D and trimming were inferred from the DNA. The repertoire consists of 55,000 to 85,000 clones, with approximately 85% occurring once and the leading ten covering under 6%.

This receptor was taken from a human donor in a cohort sampled during active COVID-19. The chain joins TRBV9 to TRBJ1-2, with D maybe TRBD1 (5 bases). Sequenced: peripheral blood. This CDR3 is CASSVEEGEEGYTF. In nucleotides, the CDR3 is TGTGCCAGCAGCGTAGAGGAAGGGGAGGAGGGCTACACCTTC.